Each of the 14 T cell receptor beta chains below was sequenced from the same sample in a study of a mutant IDH1 vaccine in newly diagnosed glioma. Time point meaning: week 11, during vaccination. Vaccine doses each comprised 300 ug of mutant IDH1 20-mer peptide, with topical imiquimod. Which antigens these TCRs recognize remains unknown. Clones were read by immunoSEQ multiplex PCR, and TCRdb kept only the in-frame ones, dropping some. The repertoire consists of over 95,000 clones, with under 90% occurring once and the leading ten covering around 0.6%. This specimen was PBMCs, taken from a glioma patient whose treatment included an IDH1 peptide vaccine. These receptors came from a woman aged 45-59 years with glioma.

The genes are TRBV28 and TRBJ1-5; D gene unclear. This CDR3 region has 14 residues. V gave up 8 bases and J gave up 1 base, with 12 bases separating them. The germline gives CDR1 MDHEN, CDR2 SYDVKM. This chain's CDR3 is CASLLPDSNQPQHF. In DNA, the CDR3 is TGTGCCAGCCTACTCCCGGACAGCAATCAGCCCCAGCATTTT. Supplemented by reference TRBV28 and TRBJ1-5, the full variable domain reads DVKVTQSSRYLVKRTGEKVFLECVQDMDHENMFWYRQDPGLGLRLIYFSYDVKMKEKGDIPEGYSVSREKKERFSLILESASTNQTSMYLCASLLPDSNQPQHFGDGTRLSIL.

V and J are TRBV18 and TRBJ2-7; D assignment may be TRBD1 or TRBD2 (5 bases each). V was pared by 6 bases and J by 6 bases, with 15 bases between. Germline lookup yields CDR1 KGHSH and CDR2 LQKENI. This CDR3 spans 13 amino acids. CDR3 in amino acids: CASSLGGASEQYF. CDR3 nucleotides: TGTGCCAGCTCCCTTGGGGGAGCGTCCGAGCAGTACTTC.

The V call is TRBV5-1, the J call TRBJ2-7; 8 bases line up with TRBD2. From germline, CDR1 is SGHRS and CDR2 YFSETQ. The CDR3 length is 16 residues. After removal of 4 bases from V and 6 bases from J, the junction contained 15 bases not matched to a gene. CDR3 protein: CASSLTLGTSLGEQYF. The CDR3 region has the DNA TGCGCCAGCAGCCTCACGCTCGGGACTAGTCTTGGCGAGCAGTACTTC.

The rearrangement joins TRBV16 to TRBJ1-2; 7 positions agree with TRBD1. The CDR3 runs 15 residues. Germline loops: CDR1 KGHSY, CDR2 FQNENV. V shed 6 bases and J 1 base; nucleotides not matched to a gene: 8. The CDR3 region is CASSEGQVVNYGYTF. The CDR3 bases are TGTGCCAGCAGTGAAGGACAGGTCGTTAACTATGGCTACACCTTC.

The chain has TRBV5-1 and TRBJ2-7, with a tentative D call TRBD2 (6 bases). Trimming stripped 0 bases from V and 1 base from J, with 17 bases between. The CDR3 contains 17 residues. Germline V gene lookup returns CDR1 SGHRS and CDR2 YFSETQ. The DNA of the CDR3 is TGCGCCAGCAGCTTGGGTCCGCAGGGAGGAGGATCCTACGAGCAGTACTTC. Translating gives CASSLGPQGGGSYEQYF. The variable domain in full, completed from reference TRBV5-1 and TRBJ2-7, reads KAGVTQTPRYLIKTRGQQVTLSCSPISGHRSVSWYQQTPGQGLQFLFEYFSETQRNKGNFPGRFSGRQFSNSRSEMNVSTLELGDSALYLCASSLGPQGGGSYEQYFGPGTRLTVT.

This chain links TRBV7-9 with TRBJ1-6; 10 nucleotides line up with TRBD1. Trimming removed 4 bases from V and 8 bases from J; junction bases left unmatched: 5. The CDR3 consists of 15 residues. Germline V CDR1 and CDR2: SEHNR, FQNEAQ (reference sequence). The DNA for the CDR3 is TGTGCCAGCAGCTCGGGACAGGGGACGGATTCACCCCTCCACTTT. Translated: CASSSGQGTDSPLHF.

The V gene is TRBV28, the J gene TRBJ1-5; tentatively, D is TRBD1 (5 bases). From germline, CDR1 is MDHEN and CDR2 SYDVKM. Trimming stripped 4 bases from V and 0 bases from J, with 13 bases between. This CDR3 spans 16 amino acids. CDR3 protein: CASSWGDGRSNQPQHF. CDR3 DNA sequence: TGTGCCAGCAGTTGGGGGGACGGACGTAGCAATCAGCCCCAGCATTTT.

This chain uses TRBV28 with TRBJ1-5; D possibly corresponds to TRBD1 (6 bases). Germline lookup yields CDR1 MDHEN and CDR2 SYDVKM. V was shortened by 2 bases and J by 6 bases, with 8 bases between the two germline ends. CDR3 length equals 13 residues. The CDR3 region is CASSLRGGQPQHF. CDR3 nucleotides: TGTGCCAGCAGTTTAAGGGGGGGTCAGCCCCAGCATTTT.

Concerning this clone itself: The germline gene is not matched at one end of the junction; a read error may be the cause. V gene TRBV7-7 combines with J gene TRBJ2-5; a weak D match, TRBD2 (6 bases). Germline lookup yields CDR1 SSHAT and CDR2 FNYEAQ (reference sequence). There are 14 residues in the CDR3. In DNA form, the CDR3 reads TGTGCTAGCAGCTTAATAATGGAGGGGGAGACCCAGTACTTC. Protein product: CASSLIMEGETQYF.

The CDR3 coding sequence is TGTGCCAGCACCTCCGGGGGGGCTTGGGACACTGAAGCTTTCTTT. Translation gives CASTSGGAWDTEAFF. This chain joins TRBV28 and TRBJ1-1; a possible D gene is TRBD1 (6 bases). Germline CDR1 and CDR2: MDHEN and SYDVKM. V was cut by 7 bases and J by 3 bases, with 18 bases left in between. The CDR3 is 15 amino acids.

This rearrangement joins TRBV4-1 to TRBJ2-7, with D perhaps given as TRBD1 or TRBD2 (5 bases each). V shed 2 bases and J shed 3 bases, with 11 bases lying between them. The length of the CDR3 is 14 residues. Germline assignment: CDR1 MGHRA and CDR2 YSYEKL. The CDR3 is CASSQRDGFYEQYF. CDR3 DNA sequence: TGCGCCAGCAGCCAACGGGACGGATTCTACGAGCAGTACTTC.

CDR3 DNA: TGTGCCAGTAGTTACACGGGACAGCAAGAGACCCAGTACTTC. Its translation: CASSYTGQQETQYF. The gene calls are TRBV19 and TRBJ2-5, with 7 bases identical to TRBD1. Germline assignment: CDR1 LNHDA and CDR2 SQIVND (reference sequence). The CDR3 is 14 residues long. Trimming cost V 5 bases and J 2 bases; bases outside gene matches: 5.

DNA of the CDR3: TGTGCCAGCAGGCCCGACAGGAATAATTCACCCCTCCACTTT. This sequence encodes CASRPDRNNSPLHF. This chain uses TRBV2 with TRBJ1-6; possibly TRBD1 for D (6 bases). The V gene lost 6 bases and the J gene lost 5 bases, with 11 bases spanning the gap. Per the germline V gene, CDR1 is SNHLY and CDR2 is FYNNEI. The CDR3 has 14 residues.

V gene TRBV6-4 combines with J gene TRBJ2-3, with D perhaps assigned TRBD1 or TRBD2 (6 bases each). Germline CDR1 reads MRHNA; CDR2 reads SNTAGT. Trimming left V 6 bases short and J 1 base short, with 11 bases between. The CDR3 has 14 residues. CDR3 coding DNA: TGTGCCAGCAGCCTGGAGGGGGGCACAGATACGCAGTATTTT. Translation: CASSLEGGTDTQYF.